This is a list of T cell receptor beta chains from one sample in a study of control samples from healthy donors and cancer patients. The protocol was immunoSEQ multiplex PCR, while the TCRdb copy is restricted to in-frame clones and leaves out a portion. The sample table sets out under 200,000 clones. Input material: blood. These receptors were taken from a woman between 25 and 40 years old in good health. The CDR3 runs from the conserved cysteine through the conserved F or W. The D gene is left open where the match is weak.

v_call	j_call	d_call	cdr3_length	cdr3_nt	cdr3_aa
TRBV5-1	TRBJ2-3	.	15	TGCGCCAGCAGAAAGGGGGGTCTCAGCACAGATACGCAGTATTTT	CASRKGGLSTDTQYF
TRBV6-1	TRBJ1-3	.	14	TGTGCCAGCAGTGACGGGTTGTGGGGAAACACCATATATTTT	CASSDGLWGNTIYF
TRBV11-2	TRBJ2-1	.	14	TGTGCCAGCAGCGTCTCCCGGGCCCAGGGTGAGCAGTTCTTC	CASSVSRAQGEQFF
TRBV28	TRBJ1-6	.	13	TGTGCCAGTGGCCTTGTACAAGTGGCACCCCTCCACTTT	CASGLVQVAPLHF
TRBV4-1	TRBJ1-1	.	13	TGCGCCAGCAGCCAGGAAAGGAACACTGAAGCTTTCTTT	CASSQERNTEAFF
TRBV6-5	TRBJ2-1	.	16	TGTGCCAGCAGTTACAGCCAAGGGGATCGGAACAATGAGCAGTTCTTC	CASSYSQGDRNNEQFF
TRBV24-1	TRBJ1-1	.	14	TGTGCCACCAGGGGCCACAACCTTAACACTGAAGCTTTCTTT	CATRGHNLNTEAFF
TRBV10-3	TRBJ1-5	TRBD1	14	TGTGCCATCAGTGAGACGGACAGGGGGGGGCCCCAGCATTTT	CAISETDRGGPQHF
TRBV3-1/TRBV3-2	TRBJ2-7	.	14	TGTGCCAGCGGAAGATCGGACGGAACCTCCGAGCAGTACTTC	CASGRSDGTSEQYF
TRBV5-6	TRBJ1-2	TRBD1	15	TGTGCCAGCAGCTTTCAGGACAGGGCCAACTATGGCTACACCTTC	CASSFQDRANYGYTF
TRBV7-6	TRBJ2-7	TRBD1	16	TGTGCCAGCAGCTTGAGATCGGGACAGATTACCTACGAGCAGTACTTC	CASSLRSGQITYEQYF
TRBV10-3	TRBJ2-2	.	13	TGTGCCACCAGAGGGACCTCCACCGGGGAGCTGTTTTTT	CATRGTSTGELFF
TRBV5-1	TRBJ2-2	TRBD1	14	TGCGCCAGCAGGGGACAGGCTAACACCGGGGAGCTGTTTTTT	CASRGQANTGELFF
TRBV6-2/TRBV6-3	TRBJ2-7	TRBD2	14	TGTGCCAGCAGTCTGGCCGGGACTACCTACGAGCAGTACTTC	CASSLAGTTYEQYF
TRBV30	TRBJ2-7	.	13	TGTGCCTGGTCTCCTAGGACTCCGCTCAAGCAGTACTTC	CAWSPRTPLKQYF
TRBV28	TRBJ1-2	.	12	TGTGCCAGCAGTGCGCAGGGGTATGGCTACACCTTC	CASSAQGYGYTF
TRBV7-9	TRBJ2-7	.	13	TGTGCCAGCAGCTTAGCGACCCTTTACGAGCAGTACTTC	CASSLATLYEQYF
TRBV2	TRBJ2-5	.	15	TGTGCCAGCAAATCACAGGGAGTTTACCAAGAGACCCAGTACTTC	CASKSQGVYQETQYF
TRBV12-3/TRBV12-4	TRBJ2-5	.	12	TGTGCCAGCAGTTTAGGTTCGGCCGAGGGGCACTTC	CASSLGSAEGHF
TRBV28	TRBJ1-6	TRBD1	16	TGTGCCAGCAGGATTACCCAGGGGGAGGGAGTTTCACCCCTCCACTTT	CASRITQGEGVSPLHF
TRBV6-5	TRBJ2-7	.	15	TGTGCCAGCAGTTACTCGAATCTAGGGTCCTACGAGCAGTACTTC	CASSYSNLGSYEQYF
TRBV21-1	TRBJ2-7	.	19	TGTGCCAGCAGTCTTAACAGGTGGTCCTCAGGACTGATTTCCTACGAGCAGTACTTC	CASSLNRWSSGLISYEQYF
TRBV28	TRBJ1-5	.	16	TGTGCCAGCAGTAAATGGGCGTATTATAGCAATCAGCCCCAGCATTTT	CASSKWAYYSNQPQHF
TRBV12-3/TRBV12-4	TRBJ2-3	TRBD2	13	TGTGCCAGCAGGGGACTAGCAGTAGATACGCAGTATTTT	CASRGLAVDTQYF